Each of the 28 T cell receptor beta chains below was sequenced from the same sample in a study of T-cell memory formation after mild COVID-19. Each CDR3 protein gets one entry after TCRdb re-called the 5' RACE reads with MiXCR. This table has some 120,000 distinct CDR3 sequences, about 16% appearing once. The sample taken for sequencing was PBMCs or a T cell subset sorted from them (not recorded which). These receptors came from an adult woman who had mild COVID-19 (a few samples of this study predate the infection). Cell type and time point are not known.

The CDR3 DNA reads as TGTGCCAGCACCCGAGATAGCGGGGAGACCCAGTACTTC. Translated, it gives CASTRDSGETQYF. This chain joins TRBV7-7 and TRBJ2-5; 7 nucleotides agree with TRBD2. Germline V gene data show CDR1 as SSHAT and CDR2 as FNYEAQ (reference sequence). The CDR3 runs 13 residues. After removal of 7 bases from V and 5 bases from J, the junction contained 7 bases not matched to a gene.

The rearrangement links TRBV7-9 to TRBJ2-3, with D possibly matching TRBD2 (6 bases). Trimming left V 3 bases short and J 1 base short, with 11 bases between. The CDR3 contains 15 residues. Germline V gene data show CDR1 as SEHNR and CDR2 as FQNEAQ (reference sequence). The CDR3 region is CASSLKGGGTDTQYF. CDR3 nucleotides: TGTGCCAGCAGCTTGAAGGGCGGGGGCACAGATACGCAGTATTTT.

This rearrangement joins TRBV9 to TRBJ2-4, with 7 bases identical to TRBD2. CDR3 length: 13 residues. Germline loops: CDR1 SGDLS, CDR2 YYNGEE. The V gene end was trimmed by 0 bases and the J gene end by 7 bases; junction bases not matched to a gene: 1. As DNA, the CDR3 is TGTGCCAGCAGCGTAGAAGCGGGGAACATTCAGTACTTC. It yields the protein CASSVEAGNIQYF.

In this sample, this clonotype turned up a few times. CDR3 in DNA: TGTGCCAGCAGAAGCAGCAGGAGCTCCTACAATGAGCAGTTCTTC. Translation gives CASRSSRSSYNEQFF. The rearrangement uses TRBV6-4 and TRBJ2-1, with D unresolved. Per the germline V gene, CDR1 is MRHNA and CDR2 is SNTAGT. CDR3 length equals 15 residues. V lost 6 bases and J 0 bases, leaving 12 bases between the germline ends.

With regard to this clonotype: The junction departs from the called germline gene at one end, perhaps through a read error. V gene TRBV27 combines with J gene TRBJ2-7; weak D call: TRBD2 (6 bases). Per the germline V gene, CDR1 is MNHEY and CDR2 is SMNVEV (reference sequence). There are 14 residues in the CDR3. The CDR3 DNA follows: TGTGCCATCAGTTTATTGGGGGGAACCTACGAGCAGTACTTC. Translated, it gives CAISLLGGTYEQYF.

The chain couples TRBV2 to TRBJ1-2; D gene ambiguous. The CDR3 length is 15 residues. The germline V and J ends were trimmed by 1 base and 0 bases, with 9 bases remaining between them. Germline CDR1 SNHLY, CDR2 FYNNEI. DNA for the CDR3: TGTGCCAGCAGTGAAGTGAGATCCCCTAACTATGGCTACACCTTC. Translating it yields CASSEVRSPNYGYTF. Supplemented by reference TRBV2 and TRBJ1-2, the full variable domain reads EPEVTQTPSHQVTQMGQEVILRCVPISNHLYFYWYRQILGQKVEFLVSFYNNEISEKSEIFDDQFSVERPDGSNFTLKIRSTKLEDSAMYFCASSEVRSPNYGYTFGSGTRLTVV.

This clonotype showed up just a few times. The CDR3 sequence is CASMRGGGVYNEQFF. The CDR3 nucleotides read TGCGCCAGCATGCGAGGGGGAGGGGTCTACAATGAGCAGTTCTTC. The V gene is TRBV5-1, the J gene TRBJ2-1; tentative D call: TRBD2 (7 bases). V gave up 6 bases and J gave up 3 bases, with 16 bases separating them. The CDR3 length is 15 residues. The germline gives CDR1 SGHRS, CDR2 YFSETQ.

This clonotype occurred many times. The genes are TRBV2 and TRBJ2-3, with no clear D. V was shortened by 4 bases and J by 2 bases, with 7 bases between the two germline ends. The CDR3 covers 13 residues. The germline V gene has CDR1 SNHLY and CDR2 FYNNEI. The chain's CDR3 is CASSVGITDTQYF. CDR3 coding DNA: TGTGCCAGCAGTGTTGGGATCACAGATACGCAGTATTTT.

The V call is TRBV12-3 or TRBV12-4, the J call TRBJ2-2; no firm D call. CDR3 length: 15 residues. The V end was cut by 2 bases, the J end by 5 bases, with 12 bases between. In DNA form, the CDR3 reads TGTGCCAGCAGTTTACATCGTAGAGTTACCGGGGAGCTGTTTTTT. Encoded protein: CASSLHRRVTGELFF.

The rearrangement links TRBV7-9 to TRBJ2-3; TRBD2 matches at 7 bases. V dropped 3 bases and J dropped 1; count of bases not matched to a gene: 4. The CDR3 is 15 residues long. Looked up from germline, CDR1 is SEHNR and CDR2 is FQNEAQ (reference sequence). CDR3 protein: CASSLGGGGTDTQYF. The CDR3 DNA sequence: TGTGCCAGCAGCTTGGGCGGGGGAGGCACAGATACGCAGTATTTT.

This clonotype was detected only a few times. The chain employs TRBV4-2 and TRBJ2-5; either TRBD1 or TRBD2 may supply D (5 bases each). The V gene's germline CDR1 is LGHNA and CDR2 YNFKEQ. The CDR3 runs 15 residues. Trimming removed 4 bases from V and 2 bases from J, with 14 bases in between. Here the CDR3 DNA reads TGTGCCAGCAGCCTACGTGGGACGTCACAAGAGACCCAGTACTTC. Its translation is CASSLRGTSQETQYF.

This rearrangement joins TRBV5-1 to TRBJ2-4; 7 bases align to TRBD1. Germline CDR1 and CDR2: SGHRS and YFSETQ. The V gene end was trimmed by 1 base and the J gene end by 5 bases; junction bases not matched to a gene: 3. This CDR3 has 14 residues. CDR3 residues: CASSLQGDENIQYF. CDR3 nucleotides: TGCGCCAGCAGCTTGCAGGGGGACGAAAACATTCAGTACTTC.

This chain links TRBV11-2 with TRBJ1-1; tentatively, D is TRBD1 (5 bases). The V gene lost 3 bases and the J gene lost 0 bases, with 14 bases spanning the gap. The CDR3 consists of 16 residues. Germline V gives CDR1 SGHAT, CDR2 FQNNGV. For the CDR3, the DNA is TGTGCCAGCAGCTTTGGACATCGAATGATGAACACTGAAGCTTTCTTT. Translation gives CASSFGHRMMNTEAFF.

The chain couples TRBV6-6 to TRBJ1-1, with D tentatively TRBD1 (5 bases). The ends were cut back, 6 bases at V and 4 bases at J, with 24 bases in the middle. Germline V gives CDR1 MNHNY, CDR2 SVGAGI (reference sequence). The CDR3 length is 17 residues. The CDR3 spells CASRDAGSGVGSTEAFF. For the CDR3, the DNA is TGTGCCAGCAGGGACGCAGGGAGTGGGGTAGGAAGCACTGAAGCTTTCTTT.

This clonotype was detected a few times. V gene TRBV20-1 combines with J gene TRBJ1-2, with 12 bases identical to TRBD1. Germline CDR1 and CDR2: DFQATT and SNEGSKA (reference sequence). V lost 6 bases to trimming and J lost 6 bases; unmatched junction nucleotides: 14. The CDR3 spans 16 residues. Here the CDR3 reads CSAQSPRDRGRHGYTF. The CDR3 region has the DNA TGCAGTGCCCAATCTCCCCGGGACAGGGGGCGTCATGGCTACACCTTC.

The chain uses TRBV10-3 and TRBJ1-2, with 7 bases aligning to TRBD1. Looked up from germline, CDR1 is ENHRY and CDR2 is SYGVKD. The trim removed 8 bases at V and 5 bases at J, leaving 2 bases unmatched. This CDR3 contains 11 residues. CDR3 nucleotides: TGTGCCATCGGCAGGGGGTATGGCTACACCTTC. Its protein product is CAIGRGYGYTF.

The chain carries TRBV12-3 or TRBV12-4 and TRBJ2-1; D might be TRBD2 (5 bases). V lost 5 bases to trimming and J lost 8 bases, with 13 bases between them. This CDR3 has 13 amino acids. CDR3 in DNA: TGTGCCAGCAGTCAAGATGAGGGCCATGAGCAGTTCTTC. Residues: CASSQDEGHEQFF.

The CDR3 spells CASRTSASTDTQYF. For the CDR3, the DNA is TGTGCCAGCAGGACTAGCGCGAGCACAGATACGCAGTATTTT. The chain carries TRBV12-3 or TRBV12-4 and TRBJ2-3, with 8 bases aligning to TRBD2. Germline trimming cut 6 bases from V and 0 bases from J; bases unmatched to any gene: 2. This CDR3 region has 14 residues.

This clonotype was seen many times. The chain is built from TRBV6-5 and TRBJ1-6, with D possibly matching TRBD1 (6 bases). The V end was cut by 0 bases, the J end by 10 bases, with 19 bases between. The CDR3 contains 17 residues. Germline values: CDR1 MNHEY, CDR2 SVGAGI. In nucleotides, the CDR3 is TGTGCCAGCAGTTACTCGATGGGCCGGGACATACCCTCACCCCTCCACTTT. This gives the protein CASSYSMGRDIPSPLHF.

This chain connects TRBV10-3 to TRBJ2-1; possibly TRBD1 for D (5 bases). V was trimmed by 4 bases and J by 5 bases, leaving 15 bases between them. The germline CDR1 and CDR2 sequences are ENHRY and SYGVKD. The CDR3 runs to 15 residues. The CDR3 nucleotides are TGTGCCATCAGTGGGAAGGGGTCAAGAGACAATGAGCAGTTCTTC. Translating gives CAISGKGSRDNEQFF.

This clonotype was recorded at least ten times. The J gene is TRBJ2-5, the V gene TRBV3-1; no firm D call. The CDR3 is 15 amino acids. The V end lost 5 bases, the J end lost 4 bases, and 17 bases lay between the germline ends. Germline V CDR1 and CDR2: LGHDT, YNNKEL (reference sequence). CDR3 DNA sequence: TGTGCCAGCAGCACACCCCGGGCGTCGGCAGAGACCCAGTACTTC. Its protein product is CASSTPRASAETQYF.

The rearrangement joins TRBV14 to TRBJ2-2, with TRBD2 matching over 12 bases. The junction had 4 bases not matched to a gene; V was cut back by 4 bases and J by 4 bases. This CDR3 region has 16 residues. Germline lookup yields CDR1 SGHDN and CDR2 FVKESK. The CDR3 sequence: CASSRRLAGVTGELFF. In nucleotides, the CDR3 is TGTGCCAGCAGCCGAAGACTAGCGGGAGTCACCGGGGAGCTGTTTTTT. Drawing the rest from reference TRBV14 and TRBJ2-2, the complete variable domain is EAGVTQFPSHSVIEKGQTVTLRCDPISGHDNLYWYRRVMGKEIKFLLHFVKESKQDESGMPNNRFLAERTGGTYSTLKVQPAELEDSGVYFCASSRRLAGVTGELFFGEGSRLTVL.

The V and J genes are TRBV11-2 and TRBJ2-1; 7 bases agree with TRBD2. This CDR3 spans 11 amino acids. V lost 3 bases to trimming and J lost 13 bases; unmatched junction nucleotides: 3. Germline V CDR1 and CDR2: SGHAT, FQNNGV. CDR3 in DNA: TGTGCCAGCAGCTTTGGGACTATTCAGTTCTTC. Its translation: CASSFGTIQFF.

This clonotype was seen a handful of times. The chain combines TRBV6-5 with TRBJ2-2; TRBD2 aligns across 11 bases. Trimming took 6 bases from V and 9 from J; bases not matched to a gene: 12. This CDR3 has 16 residues. CDR1 and CDR2 from the germline V gene are MNHEY and SVGAGI. The CDR3 spells CASSRLLAGGPRELFF. CDR3 coding DNA: TGTGCCAGCAGCCGACTGCTAGCGGGGGGCCCCAGGGAGCTGTTTTTT.

This chain links TRBV5-1 with TRBJ1-2, with D uncertain. Germline V gene lookup returns CDR1 SGHRS and CDR2 YFSETQ. The CDR3 length is 14 residues. V lost 7 bases, J lost 0 bases, and 13 bases lay in between. Here the CDR3 reads CASRTDPSNYGYTF. Here the CDR3 DNA reads TGCGCCAGCCGGACGGACCCCTCTAACTATGGCTACACCTTC. The whole variable domain, remainder taken from reference TRBV5-1 and TRBJ1-2, is KAGVTQTPRYLIKTRGQQVTLSCSPISGHRSVSWYQQTPGQGLQFLFEYFSETQRNKGNFPGRFSGRQFSNSRSEMNVSTLELGDSALYLCASRTDPSNYGYTFGSGTRLTVV.

This clonotype showed up just a few times. The chain has TRBV11-1 and TRBJ2-1; no clear D gene. This CDR3 has 15 amino acids. The ends were cut back, 5 bases at V and 2 bases at J, with 13 bases in the middle. Germline V lookup: CDR1 SGHAT, CDR2 FQDESV (reference sequence). CDR3 DNA sequence: TGTGCCAGCAGCCTCGGGTGGCCAACCTACAATGAGCAGTTCTTC. Translation: CASSLGWPTYNEQFF.

This clonotype has only a few counts. The CDR3 here is CASSMPRGSGTDTQYF. The CDR3 coding sequence is TGTGCCAGCAGCATGCCCAGGGGGAGTGGCACAGATACGCAGTATTTT. The chain is built from TRBV7-8 and TRBJ2-3, with 7 bases matching TRBD1. The CDR3 covers 16 residues. The ends lost 5 bases at V and 1 base at J; junction bases unmatched: 9. CDR1 is SGHVS and CDR2 is FQNEAQ in the germline V gene.

This clonotype was detected ten times or more. In DNA, the CDR3 is TGCGCCAGCAGTTGGGTCACCGGGGAGCTGTTTTTT. Translation gives CASSWVTGELFF. The chain links TRBV5-1 to TRBJ2-2; D is undetermined. The V and J ends lost 5 bases and 4 bases respectively, with 6 bases between them. Germline V gene lookup returns CDR1 SGHRS and CDR2 YFSETQ. This CDR3 region has 12 residues.